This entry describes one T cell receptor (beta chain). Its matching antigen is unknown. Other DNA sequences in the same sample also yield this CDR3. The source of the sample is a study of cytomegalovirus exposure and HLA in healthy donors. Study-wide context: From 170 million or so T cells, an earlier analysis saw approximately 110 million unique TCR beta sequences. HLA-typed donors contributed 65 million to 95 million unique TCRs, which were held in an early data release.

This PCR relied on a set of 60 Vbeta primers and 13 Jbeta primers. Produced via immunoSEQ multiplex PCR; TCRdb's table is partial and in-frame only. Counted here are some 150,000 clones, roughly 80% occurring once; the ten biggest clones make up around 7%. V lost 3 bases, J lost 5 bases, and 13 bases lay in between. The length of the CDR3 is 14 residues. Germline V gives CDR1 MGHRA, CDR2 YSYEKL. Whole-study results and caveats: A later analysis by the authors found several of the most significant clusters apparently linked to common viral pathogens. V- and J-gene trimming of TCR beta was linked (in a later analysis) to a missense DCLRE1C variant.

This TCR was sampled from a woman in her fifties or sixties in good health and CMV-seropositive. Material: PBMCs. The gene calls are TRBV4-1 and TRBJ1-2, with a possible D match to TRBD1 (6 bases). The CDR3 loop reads CASSQRGTSYGYTF. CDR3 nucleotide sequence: TGCGCCAGCAGCCAGAGGGGGACATCTTATGGCTACACCTTC.